The 28 T cell receptor beta chains in this list originate from one sample, sequenced in a study of cytotoxic CD8 clonotypes in ibrutinib-treated CLL. The assay was immunoSEQ multiplex PCR, and TCRdb's table has in-frame clones only and misses some. Of over 150,000 clones detected, about four fifths appear once; the ten largest clones hold about 2%. The sample in question was PBMCs, obtained after 12 months of ibrutinib treatment. Receptors were obtained from a human donor with chronic lymphocytic leukemia.

V usage is TRBV27 and J usage is TRBJ2-3; perhaps TRBD2 as D (7 bases). The CDR3 loop spans 16 amino acids. Trimming took off 6 bases at V and 6 bases at J, with 22 bases between the two ends. Per the germline V gene, CDR1 is MNHEY and CDR2 is SMNVEV (reference sequence). In DNA form, the CDR3 reads TGTGCCAGCAGGCCTCGCGGGGAGGGGGGATCTGATACGCAGTATTTT. Its protein product is CASRPRGEGGSDTQYF.

This chain connects TRBV4-2 to TRBJ2-5; D is unclear. Trimming shortened V by 1 base and J by 0 bases, and 9 bases separated the two germline ends. CDR3 length equals 15 residues. Germline lookup yields CDR1 LGHNA and CDR2 YNFKEQ. This CDR3 reads CASSQGSEDQETQYF. CDR3 in DNA: TGTGCCAGCAGCCAAGGGAGCGAAGACCAAGAGACCCAGTACTTC.

The gene calls are TRBV27 and TRBJ2-1, with TRBD1 matching 7 bases. Unmatched junction bases numbered 17, after V lost 6 bases and J lost 6 bases. This CDR3 has 17 residues. Germline CDR1 is MNHEY and CDR2 is SMNVEV (reference sequence). CDR3 in amino acids: CASSQSSGQRRLNEQFF. The CDR3 coding sequence is TGTGCCAGCAGCCAAAGTTCGGGACAGAGACGGCTCAATGAGCAGTTCTTC.

DNA for the CDR3: TGTGCCAGCAGCCCCCGCGACGGGTATAACTATGGCTACACCTTC. Protein product: CASSPRDGYNYGYTF. The chain combines TRBV6-4 with TRBJ1-2; D gene ambiguous. V was cut by 6 bases and J by 1 base, with 15 bases left in between. The CDR3 runs to 15 residues. In germline, CDR1 is MRHNA, CDR2 SNTAGT.

The rearrangement uses TRBV14 and TRBJ2-1, with 9 bases lining up with TRBD1. Per the germline V gene, CDR1 is SGHDN and CDR2 is FVKESK. Trimming cost V 4 bases and J 4 bases; bases outside gene matches: 8. The length of the CDR3 is 16 residues. CDR3 DNA: TGTGCCAGCAGCCCAGCAGGGACAGGGAGATACAATGAGCAGTTCTTC. This codes for CASSPAGTGRYNEQFF.

The genes are TRBV19 and TRBJ2-7; possible D gene TRBD1, 6 bases. The V gene's germline CDR1 is LNHDA and CDR2 SQIVND (reference sequence). Trimming removed 6 bases from V and 0 bases from J, with 9 bases in between. The CDR3 has 13 amino acids. Here the CDR3 reads CASRRQDSYEQYF. CDR3 DNA: TGTGCCAGTAGACGACAGGACTCCTACGAGCAGTACTTC.

This clone showed up many times. This chain joins TRBV5-5 and TRBJ2-7; maybe TRBD1 (5 bases). CDR1 SGHKS and CDR2 YYEKEE come from the germline V gene (reference sequence). The CDR3 is 14 residues long. Trimming took 4 bases from V and 5 from J, leaving 16 bases between them. CDR3 in amino acids: CASSQDSTAHEQYF. CDR3 coding DNA: TGTGCCAGCAGCCAAGACAGCACGGCGCACGAGCAGTACTTC.

The chain joins TRBV5-5 to TRBJ2-7, with TRBD1 identical over 8 bases. The CDR3 has 15 amino acids. The germline V gene encodes CDR1 SGHKS and CDR2 YYEKEE (reference sequence). Trimming took 0 bases from V and 7 from J; bases not matched to a gene: 9. The CDR3: CASSLGYDRGGEQYF. The CDR3 DNA sequence: TGTGCCAGCAGCTTGGGTTATGACAGGGGAGGAGAGCAGTACTTC.

CDR3 nucleotides: TGTGCCATCAGTGACTTACAGGGGGCGGGCGGCTACACCTTC. Its translation: CAISDLQGAGGYTF. The chain combines TRBV10-3 with TRBJ1-2; 9 bases are a match to TRBD1. Germline V CDR1 and CDR2: ENHRY, SYGVKD. The CDR3 consists of 14 residues. V lost 3 bases to trimming and J lost 8 bases; unmatched junction nucleotides: 7.

The J gene is TRBJ1-4, the V gene TRBV7-2; D might be TRBD1 (5 bases). Trimming took off 5 bases at V and 6 bases at J, with 16 bases between the two ends. In germline, CDR1 is SGHTA, CDR2 FQGNSA. The CDR3 sequence is 15 residues long. In DNA form, the CDR3 reads TGTGCCAGCAGCCAAAGCAAGGGGCATCATGAAAAACTGTTTTTT. It translates to CASSQSKGHHEKLFF.

The chain joins TRBV7-2 to TRBJ1-5, with no clear D. V lost 5 bases and J 8 bases, leaving 13 bases between the germline ends. The germline gives CDR1 SGHTA, CDR2 FQGNSA. This CDR3 spans 13 amino acids. The CDR3, as DNA: TGTGCCAGCAGCCCCCAAGGCACTGAGCCCCAGCATTTT. It codes for CASSPQGTEPQHF.

The genes are TRBV10-3 and TRBJ2-1, with 9 bases lining up with TRBD2. Germline loops: CDR1 ENHRY, CDR2 SYGVKD. The CDR3 sequence is 22 residues long. Losses at the gene ends were 0 bases for V and 0 bases for J; bases not matched to a gene: 18. CDR3 nucleotides: TGTGCCATCAGTGAGTCACCAGCGGGGGGCCAGATGAGGACCTTCTCCTACAATGAGCAGTTCTTC. Its protein is CAISESPAGGQMRTFSYNEQFF.

This chain links TRBV9 with TRBJ1-2, with D perhaps TRBD1 (6 bases). Trimming shortened V by 0 bases and J by 8 bases, and 17 bases separated the two germline ends. Germline CDR1 reads SGDLS; CDR2 reads YYNGEE. This CDR3 is built from 15 residues. The CDR3 protein is CASSVDEGRGRGYTF. CDR3 sequence (DNA): TGTGCCAGCAGCGTAGATGAGGGCAGGGGAAGAGGCTACACCTTC. The variable domain in full, with the rest retrieved from reference TRBV9 and TRBJ1-2, is DSGVTQTPKHLITATGQRVTLRCSPRSGDLSVYWYQQSLDQGLQFLIQYYNGEERAKGNILERFSAQQFPDLHSELNLSSLELGDSALYFCASSVDEGRGRGYTFGSGTRLTVV.

This clone has a handful of counts. The V gene is TRBV7-9, the J gene TRBJ2-4; D is unclear. V was clipped by 5 bases and J by 4 bases, with 15 bases between them. CDR3 length equals 15 residues. Germline-derived CDR1 and CDR2 are SEHNR and FQNEAQ (reference sequence). The CDR3 loop reads CASSPADPAKNIQYF. DNA of the CDR3: TGTGCCAGCAGCCCCGCGGACCCAGCGAAAAACATTCAGTACTTC.

The genes are TRBV5-8 and TRBJ1-1; D remains ambiguous. The CDR3 spans 15 residues. Germline CDR1 reads SGHTS; CDR2 reads YDEGEE. Trimming took off 4 bases at V and 0 bases at J, with 13 bases between the two ends. The CDR3 bases are TGTGCCAGCAGCCGGAGGAATGAATTGAACACTGAAGCTTTCTTT. Its protein is CASSRRNELNTEAFF.

This chain links TRBV6-5 with TRBJ1-3; D call uncertain. This CDR3 has 15 amino acids. Germline-derived CDR1 and CDR2 are MNHEY and SVGAGI. Between the trimmed V and J ends, which lost 4 bases and 4 bases, there was a span of 14 bases. This CDR3 reads CASSSRAPGGNTIYF. DNA for the CDR3: TGTGCCAGCAGTTCCCGAGCTCCCGGGGGAAACACCATATATTTT.

J is TRBJ1-1 and V is TRBV28, with TRBD1 as a possible D gene (5 bases). The germline V gene encodes CDR1 MDHEN and CDR2 SYDVKM. The CDR3 spans 15 residues. V was trimmed by 7 bases and J by 5 bases, leaving 20 bases between them. CDR3 nucleotide sequence: TGTGCCAGCAATATAAGGGGCCGTCGGGGAACTGAAGCTTTCTTT. It is translated as CASNIRGRRGTEAFF.

The rearrangement uses TRBV10-3 and TRBJ1-2; TRBD1 matches 10 bases. The trim removed 6 bases at V and 6 bases at J, leaving 4 bases unmatched. CDR3 length: 13 residues. CDR1 and CDR2 from the germline V gene are ENHRY and SYGVKD. CDR3 bases: TGTGCCATCAGCGAGACAGGGGGCAATGGCTACACCTTC. Translated: CAISETGGNGYTF.

This clone turned up a few times. The chain is built from TRBV5-1 and TRBJ2-7; possibly TRBD2 for D (6 bases). Germline values: CDR1 SGHRS, CDR2 YFSETQ. V was clipped by 6 bases and J by 7 bases, with 14 bases between them. The CDR3 sequence is 12 residues long. The DNA of the CDR3 is TGCGCCAGCACAGGGCTCGGGGGTGAGCAGTACTTC. Encoded protein: CASTGLGGEQYF.

The chain recombines TRBV7-2 with TRBJ1-4, with TRBD1 as a possible D gene (5 bases). The germline V gene encodes CDR1 SGHTA and CDR2 FQGNSA. CDR3 length: 15 amino acids. Between the trimmed V and J ends, which lost 1 base and 4 bases, there was a span of 10 bases. Here the CDR3 reads CASSLDSRGNEKLFF. In DNA form, the CDR3 reads TGTGCCAGCAGCTTAGATAGTAGGGGTAATGAAAAACTGTTTTTT.

A few counts support this clone. This sequence joins TRBV4-2 and TRBJ1-2; a weak D match, TRBD1 (6 bases). Trimming left V 0 bases short and J 6 bases short, with 8 bases between. The CDR3 extends over 13 amino acids. The germline V gene encodes CDR1 LGHNA and CDR2 YNFKEQ. The CDR3 coding sequence is TGTGCCAGCAGCCAAGAGGCAGGGGATGGCTACACCTTC. It codes for CASSQEAGDGYTF.

This clone came up a few times. As DNA, the CDR3 is TGTGCCAGCAGCGAACAGGGGAACTACCAAGAGACCCAGTACTTC. Protein product: CASSEQGNYQETQYF. The chain employs TRBV7-3 and TRBJ2-5; TRBD1 aligns across 7 bases. V dropped 5 bases and J dropped 0; count of bases not matched to a gene: 6. Germline CDR1 and CDR2: SGHTA and FQGTGA. This CDR3 is 15 amino acids long. Together with reference TRBV7-3 and TRBJ2-5, the CDR3 gives the full variable domain: GAGVSQTPSNKVTEKGKYVELRCDPISGHTALYWYRQSLGQGPEFLIYFQGTGAADDSGLPNDRFFAVRPEGSVSTLKIQRTERGDSAVYLCASSEQGNYQETQYFGPGTRLLVL.

The rearrangement uses TRBV23-1 and TRBJ2-1; 9 bases match TRBD2. TRBV23-1 is an ORF, and what it does is uncertain. This CDR3 is built from 18 residues. The J segment lost 8 bases and the V segment lost 1 base, leaving 15 bases of the junction unmatched. CDR3 protein: CASSQCRGASGNGDEQFF. CDR3 coding DNA: TGCGCCAGCAGTCAATGTCGAGGGGCTAGCGGGAATGGCGATGAGCAGTTCTTC.

V gene TRBV18 combines with J gene TRBJ2-3; tentative D call: TRBD1 (6 bases). V lost 3 bases and J lost 4, with 14 bases in between. The CDR3 length is 15 residues. The V gene's germline CDR1 is KGHSH and CDR2 LQKENI. The CDR3 spells CASSPIPAGADTQYF. CDR3 DNA sequence: TGTGCCAGCTCACCCATACCTGCAGGGGCAGATACGCAGTATTTT.

V gene TRBV5-1 combines with J gene TRBJ2-1; 11 bases align to TRBD1. V shed 9 bases and J 2 bases; nucleotides not matched to a gene: 10. The germline V gene has CDR1 SGHRS and CDR2 YFSETQ. This CDR3 region has 16 residues. The chain's CDR3 is CATAGGQGEPYNEQFF. The CDR3 nucleotides read TGCGCCACCGCGGGGGGACAGGGGGAGCCCTACAATGAGCAGTTCTTC. Variable domain in full (rest from reference TRBV5-1 and TRBJ2-1): KAGVTQTPRYLIKTRGQQVTLSCSPISGHRSVSWYQQTPGQGLQFLFEYFSETQRNKGNFPGRFSGRQFSNSRSEMNVSTLELGDSALYLCATAGGQGEPYNEQFFGPGTRLTVL.

The chain combines TRBV5-1 with TRBJ2-1, with 9 positions matching TRBD2. The CDR3 contains 16 residues. The V segment lost 4 bases and the J segment 0 bases; nucleotides outside the gene matches: 5. Per germline, CDR1 SGHRS and CDR2 YFSETQ. The CDR3 is CASSANSGSSYNEQFF. The CDR3 DNA follows: TGCGCCAGCAGCGCCAATAGCGGGAGCTCCTACAATGAGCAGTTCTTC.

In its sample, this clone was seen once. This chain joins TRBV5-4 and TRBJ1-1, with 9 bases aligning to TRBD1. Germline V lookup: CDR1 SGHNT, CDR2 YYREEE (reference sequence). CDR3 length equals 16 residues. The V segment lost 0 bases and the J segment 0 bases; nucleotides outside the gene matches: 3. In nucleotides, the CDR3 is TGTGCCAGCAGCTTGGGACAGGGGGTCGTGAACACTGAAGCTTTCTTT. As protein: CASSLGQGVVNTEAFF.

The chain recombines TRBV9 with TRBJ2-1; D is unclear. This CDR3 is built from 15 residues. Germline-derived CDR1 and CDR2 are SGDLS and YYNGEE. The V gene lost 0 bases and the J gene lost 0 bases, with 7 bases spanning the gap. CDR3 nucleotide sequence: TGTGCCAGCAGCGTAGACACTTTCTCCTACAATGAGCAGTTCTTC. It codes for CASSVDTFSYNEQFF.